This T cell receptor (beta chain) was recovered during a study of blood T cells in healthy people across ages. Study results and limitations: Measured against age, TCR beta diversity per million T cells decreased in a roughly linear manner.

For the second PCR, which ran for about 6 to 11 cycles, a sample-barcoded 5' primer and a J-beta primer mix were used. Each cDNA molecule was tagged by a template-switch adaptor that had 12 random nucleotides. The study obtained at least 2.5 million CDR3-containing paired-end reads from every sample. TCRdb re-analysed the 5' RACE reads in MiXCR, keeping a single row per CDR3 protein. The data hold about 1,600,000 distinct CDR3 sequences, with around 39% observed a single time. This clonotype was seen a single time. The target antigen is unknown. This sequence originates from a young woman in good health. The sequenced sample was blood.

CDR3 sequence: CASSQGTGGSSPLHF. DNA of the CDR3: TGCGCCAGCAGTCAAGGGACAGGGGGCAGCTCACCCCTCCACTTT. The chain recombines TRBV23-1 with TRBJ1-6; TRBD1 matches at 12 bases. TRBV23-1 carries the ORF label, with uncertain function. This CDR3 is built from 15 residues. The J segment lost 10 bases and the V segment lost 2 bases, leaving 3 bases of the junction unmatched.